This T cell receptor (beta chain) comes out of a study of blood T cell repertoires in COVID-19. Study at large: T cells, B-cell-depleted T cells, or PBMCs supplied cDNA or gDNA.

This clone showed up just once. Germline loops: CDR1 SGHNT, CDR2 YENEEA. The CDR3 has 16 amino acids. The V gene lost 1 base and the J gene lost 0 bases, with 10 bases spanning the gap. The repertoire was sequenced with immunoSEQ multiplex PCR; TCRdb's copy has only in-frame clones and lacks some. The sample contains fewer than 200,000 clones, about 87% of which appear only once. The sample consisted of peripheral blood. This clonotype was sampled from a man in his 60s with acute or convalescent COVID-19. The chain combines TRBV11-3 with TRBJ1-3, with a possible D match to TRBD1 (5 bases). The CDR3 nucleotides are TGTGCCAGCAGCTTAGGGGGCCCGATCTCTGGAAACACCATATATTTT. The encoded protein is CASSLGGPISGNTIYF.